The 8 T cell receptor beta chains presented below share a single source sample, sequenced in a study of blood T cells in healthy people across ages. It was with a sample-barcoded 5' primer and a J-beta primer mix that a second PCR of roughly 7 to 12 cycles was run. TCRdb ran MiXCR on the 5' RACE reads and lists one entry per CDR3 protein. The table shows approximately 1,000,000 distinct CDR3 sequences, with over 35% occurring only once. Sequenced sample: blood. All receptors derive from a woman aged 60 to 75 in good health.

This clonotype was found a few times. The rearrangement uses TRBV20-1 and TRBJ1-2; possible D gene TRBD1, 6 bases. CDR1 is DFQATT and CDR2 is SNEGSKA in the germline V gene (reference sequence). V dropped 0 bases and J dropped 4 bases, with 12 bases sitting between them. CDR3 length: 14 residues. DNA of the CDR3: TGCAGTGCTAGAGAGGGGGCAGGGCTCTATGGCTACACCTTC. The encoded protein is CSAREGAGLYGYTF.

This clonotype has only a few counts. This chain joins TRBV6-5 and TRBJ2-1, with a weak D call TRBD1 (5 bases). CDR3 length: 14 amino acids. CDR1 MNHEY and CDR2 SVGAGI come from the germline V gene. The V end was cut by 4 bases, the J end by 8 bases, with 15 bases between. The CDR3 DNA is TGTGCCAGCAGTTCCCTGGGGCTTCGGGATGAGCAGTTCTTC. This gives the protein CASSSLGLRDEQFF.

V usage is TRBV5-1 and J usage is TRBJ2-5, with D possibly TRBD2 on 5 matching bases. The germline V gene has CDR1 SGHRS and CDR2 YFSETQ. The V end was cut by 7 bases, the J end by 5 bases, with 18 bases between. CDR3 size: 14 residues. The CDR3 region is CASSRAGKWETQYF. Written as DNA, the CDR3 is TGCGCCAGCTCTCGGGCGGGCAAATGGGAGACCCAGTACTTC.

J is TRBJ2-7 and V is TRBV24-1; a weak D match, TRBD2 (5 bases). The V end was cut by 9 bases, the J end by 12 bases, with 29 bases between. Germline CDR1 reads KGHDR; CDR2 reads SFDVKD. The CDR3 is made up of 15 amino acids. The CDR3 DNA reads as TGTGCCACCCAGAGGGAGTGTCACCGCAAAACCCCGGGGTACTTC. Protein: CATQRECHRKTPGYF.

This chain connects TRBV29-1 to TRBJ2-3; weak D call: TRBD2 (5 bases). Between the trimmed V and J ends, which lost 5 bases and 5 bases, there was a span of 14 bases. CDR1 is SQVTM and CDR2 is ANQGSEA in the germline V gene. CDR3 length: 13 residues. CDR3 sequence (DNA): TGCAGCGTTAAAGCACTAGAGTTAGATACGCAGTATTTT. Translated: CSVKALELDTQYF.

The chain uses TRBV12-3 or TRBV12-4 and TRBJ1-4; D is unclear. The CDR3 has 13 amino acids. The V end lost 6 bases, the J end lost 5 bases, and 10 bases lay between the germline ends. The CDR3 loop is CASSRANNEKLFF. CDR3 DNA: TGTGCCAGCAGCCGGGCCAACAATGAAAAACTGTTTTTT.

The chain has TRBV10-3 and TRBJ2-3; the D is unclear. The CDR3 spans 12 residues. Trimming pared 5 bases from V and 5 bases from J, leaving 8 bases between. Germline CDR1 ENHRY, CDR2 SYGVKD. CDR3 DNA sequence: TGTGCCATCAGTTTAGTTGGAGATACGCAGTATTTT. As protein: CAISLVGDTQYF.

The chain employs TRBV9 and TRBJ2-5; TRBD1 is a possible D gene (7 bases). Germline V lookup: CDR1 SGDLS, CDR2 YYNGEE. V was pared by 4 bases and J by 4 bases, with 11 bases between. CDR3 length: 13 amino acids. The CDR3 region is CASSIQGGETQYF. CDR3 coding DNA: TGTGCCAGCAGCATCCAGGGGGGAGAGACCCAGTACTTC.